A selection of T cell receptor beta chains follows, all from one sample in a study of metastatic and nonmetastatic thyroid tumors. TCRdb reassembled clones from the PCR reads with MiXCR. Of 20,000 to 25,000 clones in the sample, approximately 13% were seen once. The sequenced material came from blood. The source of these receptors is a female donor with papillary thyroid cancer or a benign thyroid nodule (not recorded which). Some clones in this sample may be carry-over from other donors' samples. Each CDR3 is given with its conserved first and last residue.

CASSPMEGDYEQYF TRBJ2-7 TRBV18
CASSLGGAGVLSDTQYF TRBJ2-3 TRBV7-2
CSLRDTAHEQYF TRBJ2-7 TRBV20-1
CASSVQRGAVYNEQFF TRBJ2-1 TRBV4-2
CASIGDSNLYTF TRBJ1-2 TRBV7-2
CASTKSRDGNQPQHF TRBJ1-5 TRBV19
CASSPVNRETNEKLFF TRBJ1-4 TRBV18
CASSYTPRQETQYF TRBJ2-5 TRBV12-3/TRBV12-4
CASSTNGALGVQYVYTF TRBJ1-2 TRBV28
CARRQVLNEQFF TRBJ2-1 TRBV19
CASSLEGFDYGYTF TRBJ1-2 TRBV28
CASKGASYEQYF TRBJ2-7 TRBV27
CASSQVNNSPLHF TRBJ1-6 TRBV14
CVSSLDGSPKPQHF TRBJ1-5 TRBV7-2
CASSEYGDGYTF TRBJ1-2 TRBV6-4
CASSSPRTSGVEQSF TRBJ2-1 TRBV6-1
CASSHRAGDTQYF TRBJ2-3 TRBV3-1
CSARAPSQDTQYF TRBJ2-3 TRBV20-1
CASSLADTQYF TRBJ2-3 TRBV5-1
CSAVSPGGYGYTF TRBJ1-2 TRBV29-1
CASSYPLGRGETQYF TRBJ2-5 TRBV6-2/TRBV6-3
CASSTWGTEAFF TRBJ1-1 TRBV6-1
CASRASEVGNEQFF TRBJ2-1 TRBV12-3/TRBV12-4
CASRSGTSGDIHTDTQYF TRBJ2-3 TRBV3-1
CASSFGAYEQYF TRBJ2-7 TRBV5-5
CASSQTSGTGLGYTF TRBJ1-2 TRBV3-1
CASSDNPGQGSDTQYF TRBJ2-3 TRBV6-4
CASSLVTGLGIYQPQHF TRBJ1-5 TRBV11-2
CASQGPNTEAFF TRBJ1-1 TRBV9
CASSLGTTNTF TRBJ1-2 TRBV7-9
CASTKRGGRYNEQFF TRBJ2-1 TRBV12-3/TRBV12-4
CASSLGGDNYGYTF TRBJ1-2 TRBV7-9
CASAEAGGNTINF TRBJ1-3 TRBV6-2/TRBV6-3
CSAHVLGGLNYGYTF TRBJ1-2 TRBV20-1
CASSQAGPDRDSYEQYF TRBJ2-7 TRBV4-3
CASSIGRMNTGELFF TRBJ2-2 TRBV19
CASSLPGAGTYEQYF TRBJ2-7 TRBV19
CATSDLTGTGGPPEQFF TRBJ2-1 TRBV24-1
CASSEKASGSNVEFF TRBJ2-1 TRBV6-1
CASSLAQGALGTGELFF TRBJ2-2 TRBV7-2
CSAGRASGPNEQFF TRBJ2-1 TRBV20-1
CASSPSRSVNEKLFF TRBJ1-4 TRBV4-1
CASSFPAGTGELFF TRBJ2-2 TRBV5-1
CAYTRGERYTF TRBJ1-2 TRBV12-3/TRBV12-4
CSARDNWSCSYNEQFF TRBJ2-1 TRBV20-1
CASSCGQGNSPLHF TRBJ1-6 TRBV18
CASSPLAEETQYF TRBJ2-5 TRBV18